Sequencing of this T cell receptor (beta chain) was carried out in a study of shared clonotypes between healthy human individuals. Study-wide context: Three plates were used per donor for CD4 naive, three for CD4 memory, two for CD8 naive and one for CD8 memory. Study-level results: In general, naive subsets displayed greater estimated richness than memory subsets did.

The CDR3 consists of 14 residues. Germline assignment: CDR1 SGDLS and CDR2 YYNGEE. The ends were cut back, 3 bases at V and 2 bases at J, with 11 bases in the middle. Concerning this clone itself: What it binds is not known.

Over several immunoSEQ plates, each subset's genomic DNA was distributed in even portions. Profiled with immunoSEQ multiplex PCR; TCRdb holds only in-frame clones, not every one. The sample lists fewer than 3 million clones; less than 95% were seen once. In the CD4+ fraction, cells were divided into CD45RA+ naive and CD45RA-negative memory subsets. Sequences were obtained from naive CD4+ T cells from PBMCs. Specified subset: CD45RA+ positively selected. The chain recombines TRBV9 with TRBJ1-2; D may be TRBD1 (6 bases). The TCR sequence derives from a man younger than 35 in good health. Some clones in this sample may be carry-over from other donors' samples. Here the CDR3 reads CASSGTAPNYGYTF. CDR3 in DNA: TGTGCCAGCAGCGGGACAGCGCCCAACTATGGCTACACCTTC.